The 22 T cell receptor beta chains given below trace back to one sample, sequenced in a study of cytomegalovirus exposure and HLA in healthy donors. Primers for the PCR totalled 60 Vbeta and 13 Jbeta. Libraries were prepared by immunoSEQ multiplex PCR; TCRdb keeps only in-frame clonotypes and omits some of them. In the table there are 140,000 or so clones, around four fifths of which are singletons. Sequencing input: PBMCs. The receptors originated from a female donor in good health and CMV-seronegative.

The J gene is TRBJ2-3, the V gene TRBV29-1; the match to TRBD2 covers 8 bases. V gave up 7 bases and J gave up 4 bases; unmatched junction bases: 13. The CDR3 loop spans 15 amino acids. Germline V gives CDR1 SQVTM, CDR2 ANQGSEA. In DNA form, the CDR3 reads TGCAGCGCCGGCATGGGACTAGAGGTGGCAGATACGCAGTATTTT. This translates into CSAGMGLEVADTQYF.

V usage is TRBV7-2 and J usage is TRBJ2-7; 8 bases agree with TRBD2. CDR3 size: 17 residues. Trimming cost V 0 bases and J 3 bases; bases outside gene matches: 10. CDR1 is SGHTA and CDR2 is FQGNSA in the germline V gene. CDR3 nucleotide sequence: TGTGCCAGCAGCTTAGCGAGGTCAACGGGAGGGGTCTACGAGCAGTACTTC. As protein: CASSLARSTGGVYEQYF.

The chain is built from TRBV2 and TRBJ2-1; 11 bases fit TRBD2. The V segment lost 7 bases and the J segment 6 bases; nucleotides outside the gene matches: 8. CDR1 is SNHLY and CDR2 is FYNNEI in the germline V gene. The CDR3 contains 15 residues. The chain's CDR3 is CASTKLAGASNEQFF. CDR3 DNA sequence: TGTGCCAGCACTAAACTAGCGGGGGCCAGCAATGAGCAGTTCTTC. The full variable domain, rest sourced from reference TRBV2 and TRBJ2-1, is EPEVTQTPSHQVTQMGQEVILRCVPISNHLYFYWYRQILGQKVEFLVSFYNNEISEKSEIFDDQFSVERPDGSNFTLKIRSTKLEDSAMYFCASTKLAGASNEQFFGPGTRLTVL.

This clone was picked up one time. V and J are TRBV6-1 and TRBJ1-1; D uncertain. The CDR3 loop spans 13 amino acids. V gave up 3 bases and J gave up 8 bases, with 13 bases separating them. Looked up from germline, CDR1 is MNHNS and CDR2 is SASEGT. The CDR3 spells CASSDGWTPEAFF. CDR3 in DNA: TGTGCCAGCAGTGATGGGTGGACTCCGGAAGCTTTCTTT.

The chain employs TRBV28 and TRBJ1-4; TRBD1 matches 7 bases. CDR1 is MDHEN and CDR2 is SYDVKM in the germline V gene. There are 15 residues in the CDR3. With 6 bases clipped from V and 2 bases from J, the junction kept 6 bases outside the gene matches. The chain's CDR3 is CASRKRGQTNEKLFF. The CDR3, as DNA: TGTGCCAGCAGAAAAAGGGGACAGACTAATGAAAAACTGTTTTTT.

This clone was found once. This chain links TRBV28 with TRBJ1-2; D is unresolved. Trimming took off 1 base at V and 7 bases at J, with 10 bases between the two ends. The CDR3 covers 13 residues. CDR1 is MDHEN, CDR2 SYDVKM, per germline. In nucleotides, the CDR3 is TGTGCCAGCAGTTTATTAAACGGGGTTGGCTACACCTTC. This codes for CASSLLNGVGYTF.

The gene calls are TRBV5-1 and TRBJ2-7; D is ambiguous. V was clipped by 0 bases and J by 0 bases, with 10 bases between them. CDR1 is SGHRS, CDR2 YFSETQ, per germline. This CDR3 has 15 residues. The CDR3 bases are TGCGCCAGCAGCTTGGGACATGGAAACTCCTACGAGCAGTACTTC. Translating it yields CASSLGHGNSYEQYF.

V and J are TRBV5-1 and TRBJ2-2, with 10 bases lining up with TRBD1. The CDR3 extends over 16 amino acids. The J segment lost 6 bases and the V segment lost 4 bases, leaving 9 bases of the junction unmatched. CDR1 is SGHRS, CDR2 YFSETQ, per germline. CDR3 nucleotides: TGCGCCAGCAGCCAGGGCGACAGGGGGCAGGCCGGGGAGCTGTTTTTT. Translation gives CASSQGDRGQAGELFF.

The chain links TRBV9 to TRBJ2-5, with D unresolved. This CDR3 has 14 residues. Trimming removed 4 bases from V and 5 bases from J, with 15 bases in between. CDR1 and CDR2 (germline): SGDLS, YYNGEE. Here the CDR3 reads CASSQSPSGETQYF. Here the CDR3 DNA reads TGTGCCAGCAGCCAAAGCCCATCCGGGGAGACCCAGTACTTC.

J is TRBJ2-6 and V is TRBV5-1; D remains ambiguous. Trimming took off 0 bases at V and 0 bases at J, with 10 bases between the two ends. This CDR3 has 17 residues. Germline CDR1 and CDR2: SGHRS and YFSETQ. CDR3 bases: TGCGCCAGCAGCTTGGCAGTCCGGAGCTCTGGGGCCAACGTCCTGACTTTC. Protein product: CASSLAVRSSGANVLTF.

This clone occurred a few times. The chain employs TRBV7-8 and TRBJ2-7; D might be TRBD1 (5 bases). Trimming pared 4 bases from V and 4 bases from J, leaving 11 bases between. CDR3 length equals 13 residues. Germline CDR1 and CDR2: SGHVS and FQNEAQ. The CDR3 protein is CASSYDSAYEQYF. The CDR3 bases are TGTGCCAGCAGCTATGACAGCGCGTACGAGCAGTACTTC.

The chain has TRBV5-4 and TRBJ2-7; D gene unclear. The germline gives CDR1 SGHNT, CDR2 YYREEE (reference sequence). This CDR3 is built from 12 residues. V lost 0 bases, J lost 5 bases, and 6 bases lay in between. CDR3 protein: CASSLDADEQYF. The CDR3 coding sequence is TGTGCCAGCAGCTTGGATGCGGACGAGCAGTACTTC.

Here the CDR3 DNA reads TGTGCCAGCAGTACCCGACTAGCGGGTCCGGCGTCTCGGTTCTTC. Translating gives CASSTRLAGPASRFF. The V gene is TRBV28, the J gene TRBJ2-1, with 10 bases fitting TRBD2. Per the germline V gene, CDR1 is MDHEN and CDR2 is SYDVKM. This CDR3 has 15 residues. The trim removed 5 bases at V and 15 bases at J, leaving 16 bases unmatched. Drawing the rest from reference TRBV28 and TRBJ2-1, the complete variable domain is DVKVTQSSRYLVKRTGEKVFLECVQDMDHENMFWYRQDPGLGLRLIYFSYDVKMKEKGDIPEGYSVSREKKERFSLILESASTNQTSMYLCASSTRLAGPASRFFGPGTRLTVL.

The chain combines TRBV2 with TRBJ1-1; 9 bases fit TRBD1. V dropped 6 bases and J dropped 4; count of bases not matched to a gene: 12. Looked up from germline, CDR1 is SNHLY and CDR2 is FYNNEI. The CDR3 runs to 16 residues. The chain's CDR3 is CASSVPGQGDRTEAFF. In nucleotides, the CDR3 is TGTGCCAGCAGCGTCCCGGGACAGGGTGATCGCACTGAAGCTTTCTTT.

This rearrangement joins TRBV9 to TRBJ2-2; the match to TRBD1 covers 10 bases. CDR3 length equals 16 residues. From germline, CDR1 is SGDLS and CDR2 YYNGEE. J gave up 8 bases and V 4 bases, and 11 bases lay outside the gene matches. The CDR3 DNA follows: TGTGCCAGCAGCCACGGGACAGGGGAAGTCGTTGGGGAGCTGTTTTTT. Encoded protein: CASSHGTGEVVGELFF.

The chain carries TRBV5-4 and TRBJ2-5; 7 bases are a match to TRBD2. CDR1 SGHNT and CDR2 YYREEE come from the germline V gene (reference sequence). The CDR3 runs to 13 residues. Unmatched junction bases numbered 5, after V lost 4 bases and J lost 5 bases. The chain's CDR3 is CASSPSGWETQYF. In DNA form, the CDR3 reads TGTGCCAGCAGCCCTAGCGGCTGGGAGACCCAGTACTTC.

V usage is TRBV28 and J usage is TRBJ2-7; tentative D call: TRBD1 (6 bases). The germline V gene encodes CDR1 MDHEN and CDR2 SYDVKM. V lost 8 bases, J lost 6 bases, and 17 bases lay in between. The CDR3 covers 13 residues. CDR3 nucleotides: TGTGCCAGCCGGTCTACAGGGTCCGTCGAGCAGTACTTC. Amino acid sequence: CASRSTGSVEQYF.

This clone was picked up one time. V gene TRBV5-1 combines with J gene TRBJ1-1; D remains ambiguous. Per germline, CDR1 SGHRS and CDR2 YFSETQ. Between the trimmed V and J ends, which lost 3 bases and 1 base, there was a span of 10 bases. There are 14 residues in the CDR3. The CDR3 DNA follows: TGCGCCAGCAGCTACCTAGGCGGGAACACTGAAGCTTTCTTT. It specifies CASSYLGGNTEAFF.

This clone has only one observation. The V gene is TRBV7-2, the J gene TRBJ2-1; 9 nucleotides agree with TRBD2. CDR3 length equals 16 residues. The V gene end was trimmed by 4 bases and the J gene end by 5 bases; junction bases not matched to a gene: 9. CDR1 and CDR2 (germline): SGHTA, FQGNSA. The CDR3 spells CASSSRTSALHNEQFF. The CDR3 coding sequence is TGTGCCAGCAGCTCCCGGACTAGCGCCCTTCACAATGAGCAGTTCTTC. The full variable domain, with the rest looked up from reference TRBV7-2 and TRBJ2-1, is GAGVSQSPSNKVTEKGKDVELRCDPISGHTALYWYRQSLGQGLEFLIYFQGNSAPDKSGLPSDRFSAERTGGSVSTLTIQRTQQEDSAVYLCASSSRTSALHNEQFFGPGTRLTVL.

J is TRBJ2-3 and V is TRBV5-1; the D gene is possibly TRBD2 (6 bases). Trimming pared 3 bases from V and 2 bases from J, leaving 16 bases between. Germline CDR1 and CDR2: SGHRS and YFSETQ. The CDR3 runs to 16 residues. The CDR3 coding sequence is TGCGCCAGCAGCTATGGGTCGGGAGACCTCACAGATACGCAGTATTTT. It codes for CASSYGSGDLTDTQYF.

This rearrangement joins TRBV20-1 to TRBJ1-1; the D is unclear. With 3 bases removed from V and 5 bases from J, the gap between germline ends came to 4 bases. CDR3 length: 10 amino acids. Germline V gives CDR1 DFQATT, CDR2 SNEGSKA (reference sequence). This CDR3 reads CSASTTEAFF. The DNA for the CDR3 is TGCAGTGCTAGTACAACTGAAGCTTTCTTT.

The table lists this clone with a few counts. Other DNA sequences in this sample translate to the same CDR3. The chain couples TRBV11-2 to TRBJ1-2; D is possibly TRBD1 (5 bases). The CDR3 consists of 11 residues. Germline V gives CDR1 SGHAT, CDR2 FQNNGV. V shed 3 bases and J shed 8 bases, with 7 bases lying between them. CDR3: CASSFRGGYTF. As DNA, the CDR3 is TGTGCCAGCAGCTTTCGGGGGGGCTACACCTTC.